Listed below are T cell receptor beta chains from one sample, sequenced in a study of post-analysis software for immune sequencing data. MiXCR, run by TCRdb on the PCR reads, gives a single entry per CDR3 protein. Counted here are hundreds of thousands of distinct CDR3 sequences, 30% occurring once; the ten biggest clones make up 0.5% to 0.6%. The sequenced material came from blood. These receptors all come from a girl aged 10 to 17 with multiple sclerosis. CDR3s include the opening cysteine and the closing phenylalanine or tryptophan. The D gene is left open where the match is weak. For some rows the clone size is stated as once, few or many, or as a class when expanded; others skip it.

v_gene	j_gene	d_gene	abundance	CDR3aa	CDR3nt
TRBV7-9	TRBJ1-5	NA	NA	CASSLGGLAQPQHF	TGTGCCAGCAGCTTAGGCGGCTTGGCACAGCCCCAGCATTTT
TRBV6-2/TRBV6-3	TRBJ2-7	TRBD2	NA	CACTSAGGLHEQYF	TGTGCCTGTACTAGCGCCGGAGGTCTCCACGAGCAGTACTTC
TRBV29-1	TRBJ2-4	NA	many	CSTAGRKENIQYF	TGCAGCACCGCGGGCCGCAAGGAAAACATTCAGTACTTC
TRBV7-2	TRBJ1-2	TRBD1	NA	CAGSLMRTGGGGYTF	TGTGCCGGCAGCTTAATGAGGACAGGGGGCGGCGGCTACACCTTC
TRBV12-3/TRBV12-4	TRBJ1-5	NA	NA	CASSLGTGRNNQPQHF	TGTGCCAGCAGTTTGGGTACAGGGAGGAATAATCAGCCCCAGCATTTT
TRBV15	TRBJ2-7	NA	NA	CATSGNFKVGYSYEQYF	TGTGCCACCAGCGGGAATTTTAAAGTTGGCTACTCCTACGAGCAGTACTTC
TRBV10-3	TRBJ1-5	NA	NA	CAISRGDSNQPQHF	TGTGCCATCAGTCGCGGGGATAGCAATCAGCCCCAGCATTTT
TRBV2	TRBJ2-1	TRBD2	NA	CAGSGTSGYNEQFF	TGTGCCGGCTCCGGGACTAGCGGCTACAATGAGCAGTTCTTC
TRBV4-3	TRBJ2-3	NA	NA	CASSQGWSGTDTQYF	TGCGCCAGCAGCCAGGGGTGGAGTGGCACAGATACGCAGTATTTT
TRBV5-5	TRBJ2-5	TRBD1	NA	CAGSWTGTETQYF	TGTGCCGGCAGCTGGACAGGCACAGAGACCCAGTACTTC
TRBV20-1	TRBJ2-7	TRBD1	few	CSARPIGQAVSYEQYF	TGCAGTGCTAGGCCGATTGGACAGGCGGTCTCCTACGAGCAGTACTTC
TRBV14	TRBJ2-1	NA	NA	CASSQEGIGLPYNEQFF	TGTGCCAGCAGCCAAGAAGGAATCGGACTTCCCTACAATGAGCAGTTCTTC
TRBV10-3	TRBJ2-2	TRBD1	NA	CATRTGRAYTGELFF	TGTGCCACCCGGACAGGAAGGGCGTACACCGGGGAGCTGTTTTTT
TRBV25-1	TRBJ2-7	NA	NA	CASSSDRFYEQYF	TGTGCCAGCAGTTCGGACAGATTCTACGAGCAGTACTTC
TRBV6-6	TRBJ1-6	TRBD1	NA	CASSYVGGTGNSPLHF	TGTGCCAGCAGTTACGTCGGCGGGACAGGCAATTCACCCCTCCACTTT
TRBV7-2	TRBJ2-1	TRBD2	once	CASSLAAGGLYEQFF	TGTGCCAGCAGCTTGGCAGCGGGAGGGCTGTATGAGCAGTTCTTC
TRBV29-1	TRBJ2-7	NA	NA	CSVETWAEQNEQYF	TGCAGCGTTGAAACCTGGGCGGAACAAAACGAGCAGTACTTC
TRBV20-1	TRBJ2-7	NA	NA	CSARTLGPASEQYF	TGCAGTGCTAGAACCCTGGGGCCTGCGTCCGAGCAGTACTTC
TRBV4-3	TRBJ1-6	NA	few	CASSQEGQTNSPLHF	TGCGCCAGCAGCCAAGAAGGCCAGACCAATTCACCCCTCCACTTT
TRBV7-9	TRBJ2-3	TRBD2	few	CASSPRLAGVSTDTQYF	TGTGCCAGCAGCCCCCGACTAGCGGGAGTCAGCACAGATACGCAGTATTTT
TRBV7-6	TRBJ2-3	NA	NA	CASSLAVEDTDTQYF	TGTGCCAGCAGCTTAGCGGTAGAGGACACAGATACGCAGTATTTT
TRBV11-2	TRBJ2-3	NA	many	CASSLMGSGDTQYF	TGTGCCAGCAGCTTGATGGGGTCGGGAGATACGCAGTATTTT
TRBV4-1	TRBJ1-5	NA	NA	CASSPAASSNQPQHF	TGCGCCAGCAGCCCGGCGGCCAGTTCCAATCAGCCCCAGCATTTT
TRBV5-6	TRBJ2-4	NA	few	CASSLVGGFQYF	TGTGCCAGCAGCTTGGTAGGGGGTTTTCAGTACTTC
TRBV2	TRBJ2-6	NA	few	CASSEGFGVRRANVLTF	TGTGCCAGCAGTGAGGGGTTCGGGGTACGGAGGGCCAACGTCCTGACTTTC
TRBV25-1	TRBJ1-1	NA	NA	CASISTGNTEAFF	TGTGCCAGCATATCGACAGGGAACACTGAAGCTTTCTTT
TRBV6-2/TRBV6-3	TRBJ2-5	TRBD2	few	CASTLAGGPETQYF	TGTGCCAGCACCCTAGCGGGAGGGCCGGAGACCCAGTACTTC
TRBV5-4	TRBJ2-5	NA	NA	CASSLEGQGPQETQYF	TGTGCCAGCAGCTTGGAGGGGCAGGGACCTCAAGAGACCCAGTACTTC
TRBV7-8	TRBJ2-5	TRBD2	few	CASSSRFGEGLAGVWETQYF	TGTGCCAGCAGCTCACGATTTGGGGAGGGACTAGCGGGAGTATGGGAGACCCAGTACTTC
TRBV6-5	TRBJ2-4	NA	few	CASGTPGDKNIQYF	TGTGCCAGCGGGACTCCGGGGGACAAAAACATTCAGTACTTC
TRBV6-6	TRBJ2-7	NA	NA	CASSPPGGAGQYF	TGTGCCAGCAGTCCCCCGGGGGGCGCGGGGCAGTACTTC
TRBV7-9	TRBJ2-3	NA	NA	CASSADSSDTQYF	TGTGCCAGCAGCGCAGACTCGTCAGATACGCAGTATTTT
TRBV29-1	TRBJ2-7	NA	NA	CSAKTLRDPYEQYF	TGCAGCGCTAAAACACTCCGGGACCCATACGAGCAGTACTTC
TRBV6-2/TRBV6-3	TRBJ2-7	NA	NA	CASSYRPSRGSYEQYF	TGTGCCAGCAGTTATAGGCCTAGCCGTGGCTCCTACGAGCAGTACTTC
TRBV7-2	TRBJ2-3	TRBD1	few	CASQQGVTIDTQYF	TGTGCCAGCCAGCAGGGGGTAACAATAGATACGCAGTATTTT
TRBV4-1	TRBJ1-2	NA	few	CASSQHPRGSDGYTF	TGCGCCAGCAGCCAACACCCGAGGGGATCGGATGGCTACACCTTC
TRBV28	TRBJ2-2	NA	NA	CASSPLSGWGDTGELFF	TGTGCCAGCAGTCCCCTTTCTGGGTGGGGCGACACCGGGGAGCTGTTTTTT
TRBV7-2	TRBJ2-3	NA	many	CASSLDGISTDTQYF	TGTGCCAGCAGCTTAGACGGGATTAGCACAGATACGCAGTATTTT
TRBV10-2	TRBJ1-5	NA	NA	CASSPTRQAGNQPQHF	TGCGCCAGCAGCCCAACCCGACAGGCCGGCAATCAGCCCCAGCATTTT
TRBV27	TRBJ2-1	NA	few	CASSLSASSHEQFF	TGTGCCAGCAGTTTATCGGCCTCTAGCCATGAGCAGTTCTTC
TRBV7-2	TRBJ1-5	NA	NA	CASSLVFGGGYSNQPQHF	TGTGCCAGCAGCTTAGTATTTGGCGGCGGATATAGCAATCAGCCCCAGCATTTT
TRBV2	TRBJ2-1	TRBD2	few	CASSESSGAYNEQFF	TGTGCCAGCAGTGAGAGTAGCGGGGCCTACAATGAGCAGTTCTTC
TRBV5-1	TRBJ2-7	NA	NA	CASSGRRGASATRQYF	TGCGCCAGCAGCGGACGCCGGGGGGCTAGCGCCACTCGGCAGTACTTC
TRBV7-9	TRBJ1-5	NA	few	CASSSTTGTQQRGQPQHF	TGTGCCAGCAGCTCGACCACCGGGACCCAACAACGGGGTCAGCCCCAGCATTTT
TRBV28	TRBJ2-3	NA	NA	CASTSRGPGTDTQYF	TGTGCCAGCACCTCCAGGGGTCCCGGCACAGATACGCAGTATTTT
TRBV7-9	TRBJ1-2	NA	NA	CASSSGPANYGYTF	TGTGCCAGCAGCTCGGGCCCGGCTAACTATGGCTACACCTTC
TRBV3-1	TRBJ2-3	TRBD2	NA	CASSWTSISDTQYF	TGTGCCAGCAGCTGGACTAGTATTTCAGATACGCAGTATTTT
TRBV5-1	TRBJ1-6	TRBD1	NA	CASRDRGNNSPLHF	TGCGCCAGCAGGGACAGGGGTAACAATTCACCCCTCCACTTT
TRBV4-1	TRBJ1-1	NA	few	CASSPHEGGWNTEAFF	TGCGCCAGCAGCCCCCACGAAGGGGGGTGGAACACTGAAGCTTTCTTT
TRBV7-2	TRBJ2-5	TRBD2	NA	CASSLSSGGAGETQYF	TGTGCCAGCAGCTTAAGTAGCGGGGGGGCAGGGGAGACCCAGTACTTC
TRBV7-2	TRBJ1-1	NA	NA	CASSSPGMNTEAFF	TGTGCCAGCAGCTCCCCAGGGATGAACACTGAAGCTTTCTTT
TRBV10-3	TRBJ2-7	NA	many	CAIRYRVQNEQYF	TGTGCCATCAGATACAGGGTCCAGAACGAGCAGTACTTC
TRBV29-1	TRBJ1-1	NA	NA	CSVEGSLGDTEAFF	TGCAGCGTTGAAGGATCGCTTGGGGACACTGAAGCTTTCTTT